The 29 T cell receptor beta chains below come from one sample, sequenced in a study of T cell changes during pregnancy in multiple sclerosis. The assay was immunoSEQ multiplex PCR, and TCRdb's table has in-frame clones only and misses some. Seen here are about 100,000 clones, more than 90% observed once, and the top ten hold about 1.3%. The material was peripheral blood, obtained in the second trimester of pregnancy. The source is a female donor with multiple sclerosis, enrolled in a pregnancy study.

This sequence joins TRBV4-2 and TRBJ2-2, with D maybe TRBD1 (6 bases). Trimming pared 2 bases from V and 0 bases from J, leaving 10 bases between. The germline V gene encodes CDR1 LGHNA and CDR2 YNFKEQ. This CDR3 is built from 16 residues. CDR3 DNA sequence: TGTGCCAGCAGCCAACCACAGGGAGCGAACACCGGGGAGCTGTTTTTT. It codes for CASSQPQGANTGELFF.

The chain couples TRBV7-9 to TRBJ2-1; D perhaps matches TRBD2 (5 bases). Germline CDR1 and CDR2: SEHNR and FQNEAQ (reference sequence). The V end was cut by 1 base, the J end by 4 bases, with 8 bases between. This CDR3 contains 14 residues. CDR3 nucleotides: TGTGCCAGCAGCTTAGGACGGGATTACAATGAGCAGTTCTTC. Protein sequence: CASSLGRDYNEQFF.

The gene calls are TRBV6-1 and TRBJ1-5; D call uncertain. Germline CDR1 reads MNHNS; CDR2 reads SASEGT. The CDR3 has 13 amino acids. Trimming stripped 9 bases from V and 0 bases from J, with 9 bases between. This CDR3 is CASKLASNQPQHF. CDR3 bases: TGTGCCAGTAAATTAGCTAGCAATCAGCCCCAGCATTTT.

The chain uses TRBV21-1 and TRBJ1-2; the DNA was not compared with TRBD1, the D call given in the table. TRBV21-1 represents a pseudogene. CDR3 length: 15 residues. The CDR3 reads CASSKEGSGNYGYTF. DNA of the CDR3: TGTGCCAGCAGCAAAGAGGGATCAGGGAACTATGGCTACACCTTC.

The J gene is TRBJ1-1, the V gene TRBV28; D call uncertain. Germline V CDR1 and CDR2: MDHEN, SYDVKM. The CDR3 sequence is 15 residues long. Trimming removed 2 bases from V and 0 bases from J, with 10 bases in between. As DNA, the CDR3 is TGTGCCAGCAGTTTAATTCGCCGGGTGAACACTGAAGCTTTCTTT. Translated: CASSLIRRVNTEAFF.

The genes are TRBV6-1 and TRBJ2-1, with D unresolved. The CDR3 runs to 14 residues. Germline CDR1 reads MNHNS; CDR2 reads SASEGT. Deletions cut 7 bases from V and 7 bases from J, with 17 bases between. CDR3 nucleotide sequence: TGTGCCAGCAAATTTGCCTACCCCAAGAATGAGCAGTTCTTC. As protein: CASKFAYPKNEQFF.

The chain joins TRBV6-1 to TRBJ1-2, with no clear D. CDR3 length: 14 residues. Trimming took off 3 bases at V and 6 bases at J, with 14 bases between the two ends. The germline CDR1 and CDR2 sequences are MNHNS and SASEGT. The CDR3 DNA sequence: TGTGCCAGCAGTGACAGGAGGGCAAGGGATGGCTACACCTTC. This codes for CASSDRRARDGYTF.

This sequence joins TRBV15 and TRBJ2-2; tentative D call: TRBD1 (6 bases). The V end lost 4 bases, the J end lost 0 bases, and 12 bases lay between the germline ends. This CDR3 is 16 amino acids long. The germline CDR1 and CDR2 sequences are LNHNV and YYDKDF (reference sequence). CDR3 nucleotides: TGTGCCACCAGCACGCTCGGACAGTCGAACACCGGGGAGCTGTTTTTT. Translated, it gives CATSTLGQSNTGELFF.

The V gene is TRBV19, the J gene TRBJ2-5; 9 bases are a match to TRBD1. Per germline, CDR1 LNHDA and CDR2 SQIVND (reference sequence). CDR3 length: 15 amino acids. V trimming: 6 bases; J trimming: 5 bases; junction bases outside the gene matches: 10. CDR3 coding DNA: TGTGCCAGTAGCACCACAGGGGGCCGAGTGGAGACCCAGTACTTC. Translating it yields CASSTTGGRVETQYF.

The CDR3 loop is CASSPTAGASILSTDTQYF. The CDR3 DNA sequence: TGTGCCAGCAGTCCAACGGCGGGGGCCTCGATTTTGAGCACAGATACGCAGTATTTT. V gene TRBV2 combines with J gene TRBJ2-3, with D perhaps TRBD2 (7 bases). Germline CDR1 is SNHLY and CDR2 is FYNNEI. The CDR3 has 19 residues. V was pared by 5 bases and J by 0 bases, with 24 bases between.

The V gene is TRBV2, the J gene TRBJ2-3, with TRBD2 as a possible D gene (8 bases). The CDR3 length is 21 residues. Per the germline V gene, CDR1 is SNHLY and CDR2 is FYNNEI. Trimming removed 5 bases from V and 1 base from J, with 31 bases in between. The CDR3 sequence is CASSPGTVSSGSAQGTDTQYF. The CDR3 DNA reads TGTGCCAGCAGTCCCGGGACAGTAAGCAGCGGGAGCGCCCAGGGCACAGATACGCAGTATTTT.

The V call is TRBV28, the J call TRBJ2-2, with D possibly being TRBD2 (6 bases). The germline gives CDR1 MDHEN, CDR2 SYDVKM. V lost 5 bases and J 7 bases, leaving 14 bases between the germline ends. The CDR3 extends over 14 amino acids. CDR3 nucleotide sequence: TGTGCCAGCAGTCTCCAGACTAGTCACGGGGAGCTGTTTTTT. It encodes CASSLQTSHGELFF.

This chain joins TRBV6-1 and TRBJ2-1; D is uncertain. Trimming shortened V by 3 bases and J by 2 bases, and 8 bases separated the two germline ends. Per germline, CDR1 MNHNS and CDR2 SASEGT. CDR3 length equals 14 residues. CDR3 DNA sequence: TGTGCCAGCAGTGAGCAGCGAGCCTACAATGAGCAGTTCTTC. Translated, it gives CASSEQRAYNEQFF.

CDR3 bases: TGCGCCAGCAGCCTTGGAGAGGGCTATGGCTACACCTTC. Amino acids: CASSLGEGYGYTF. The chain has TRBV5-1 and TRBJ1-2; D is undetermined. Germline assignment: CDR1 SGHRS and CDR2 YFSETQ. CDR3 size: 13 residues. Trimming shortened V by 4 bases and J by 4 bases, and 11 bases separated the two germline ends.

The CDR3 nucleotides read TGTGCCAGCAGTCCGGGGGTGACGAACACTGAAGCTTTCTTT. This codes for CASSPGVTNTEAFF. The V and J genes are TRBV6-5 and TRBJ1-1; weak D call: TRBD1 (5 bases). This CDR3 region has 14 residues. Germline V gene data show CDR1 as MNHEY and CDR2 as SVGAGI. V lost 5 bases to trimming and J lost 1 base, with 11 bases between them.

CDR3 protein: CASSTNGGPTEQFF. The CDR3 DNA reads TGTGCCAGCTCGACAAACGGGGGGCCGACTGAGCAGTTCTTC. V gene TRBV7-6 combines with J gene TRBJ2-1; D might be TRBD2 (7 bases). Germline assignment: CDR1 SGHVS and CDR2 FNYEAQ. V was pared by 8 bases and J by 9 bases, with 20 bases between. The CDR3 consists of 14 residues.

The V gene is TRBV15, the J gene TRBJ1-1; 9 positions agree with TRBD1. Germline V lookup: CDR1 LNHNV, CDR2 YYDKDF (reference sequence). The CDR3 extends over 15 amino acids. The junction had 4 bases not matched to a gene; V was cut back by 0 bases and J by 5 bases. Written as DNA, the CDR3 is TGTGCCACCAGCAGAGATTGGGACAGGGTAACTGAAGCTTTCTTT. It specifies CATSRDWDRVTEAFF.

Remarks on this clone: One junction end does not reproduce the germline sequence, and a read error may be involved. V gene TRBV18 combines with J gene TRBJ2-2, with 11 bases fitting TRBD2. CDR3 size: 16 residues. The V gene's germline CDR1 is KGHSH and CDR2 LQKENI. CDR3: CASSPLAGVNTGELFF. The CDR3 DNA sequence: TGTGCCAGCTCGCCACTAGCGGGAGTTAACACCGGGGAGCTGTTTTTT.

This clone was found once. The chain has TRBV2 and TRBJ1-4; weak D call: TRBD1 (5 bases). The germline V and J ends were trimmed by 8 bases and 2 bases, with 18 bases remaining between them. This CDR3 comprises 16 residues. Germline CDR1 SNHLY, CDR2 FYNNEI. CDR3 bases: TGTGCCAGCTCCGACTGGGGCTTCGGGACTAATGAAAAACTGTTTTTT. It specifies CASSDWGFGTNEKLFF.

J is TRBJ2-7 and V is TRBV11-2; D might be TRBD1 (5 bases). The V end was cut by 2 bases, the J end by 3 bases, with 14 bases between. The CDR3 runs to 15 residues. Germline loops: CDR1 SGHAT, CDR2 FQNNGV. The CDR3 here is CASSLRGRGGYEQYF. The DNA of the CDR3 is TGTGCCAGCAGCTTAAGGGGCCGAGGTGGCTACGAGCAGTACTTC.

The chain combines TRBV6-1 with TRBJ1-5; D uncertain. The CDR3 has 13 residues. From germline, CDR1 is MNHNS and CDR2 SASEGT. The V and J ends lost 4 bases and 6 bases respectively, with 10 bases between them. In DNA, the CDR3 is TGTGCCAGCAGTGGAACACCGGGTCAGCCCCAGCATTTT. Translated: CASSGTPGQPQHF.

The CDR3 region has the DNA TGTGCCAGCAGCTTACGGGACAGGGGGCGCCTCCTCGACGAGCAGTACTTC. This codes for CASSLRDRGRLLDEQYF. The chain carries TRBV7-2 and TRBJ2-7; 12 nucleotides align to TRBD1. The CDR3 extends over 17 amino acids. V lost 2 bases to trimming and J lost 5 bases; unmatched junction nucleotides: 10. Germline lookup yields CDR1 SGHTA and CDR2 FQGNSA.

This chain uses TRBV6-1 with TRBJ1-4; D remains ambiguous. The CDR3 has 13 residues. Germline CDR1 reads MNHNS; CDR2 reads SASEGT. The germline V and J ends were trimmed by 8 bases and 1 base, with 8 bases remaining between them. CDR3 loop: CASGGETNEKLFF. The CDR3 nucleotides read TGTGCCAGCGGCGGAGAAACTAATGAAAAACTGTTTTTT.

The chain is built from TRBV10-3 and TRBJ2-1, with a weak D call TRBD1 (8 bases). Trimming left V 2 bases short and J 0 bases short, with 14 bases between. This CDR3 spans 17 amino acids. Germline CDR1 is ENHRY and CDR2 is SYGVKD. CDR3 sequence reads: CAISERTGRASYNEQFF. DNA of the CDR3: TGTGCCATCAGTGAGCGGACAGGGAGGGCCTCCTACAATGAGCAGTTCTTC.

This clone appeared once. The CDR3 nucleotides read TGTGCCATCAGGGAGGCCACTTGGAACACTGAAGCTTTCTTT. Amino acids: CAIREATWNTEAFF. V gene TRBV10-3 combines with J gene TRBJ1-1; D gene unclear. This CDR3 region has 14 residues. The ends were cut back, 6 bases at V and 1 base at J, with 12 bases in the middle. CDR1 ENHRY and CDR2 SYGVKD come from the germline V gene.

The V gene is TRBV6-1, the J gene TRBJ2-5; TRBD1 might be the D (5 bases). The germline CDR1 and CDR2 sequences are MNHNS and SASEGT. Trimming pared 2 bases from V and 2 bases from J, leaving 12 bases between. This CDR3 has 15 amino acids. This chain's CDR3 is CASSERGSPQETQYF. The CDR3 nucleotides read TGTGCCAGCAGTGAAAGGGGAAGCCCACAAGAGACCCAGTACTTC.

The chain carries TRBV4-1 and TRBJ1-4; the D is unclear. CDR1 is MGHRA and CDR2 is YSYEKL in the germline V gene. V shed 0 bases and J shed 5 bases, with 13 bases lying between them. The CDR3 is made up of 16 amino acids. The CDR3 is CASSQESGVANEKLFF. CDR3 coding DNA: TGCGCCAGCAGCCAAGAAAGCGGGGTCGCGAATGAAAAACTGTTTTTT.

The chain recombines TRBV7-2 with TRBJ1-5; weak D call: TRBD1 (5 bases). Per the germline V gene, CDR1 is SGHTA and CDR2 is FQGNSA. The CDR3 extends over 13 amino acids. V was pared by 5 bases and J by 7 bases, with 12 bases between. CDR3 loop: CASSPYQGQPQHF. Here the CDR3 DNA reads TGTGCCAGCAGCCCTTACCAGGGACAGCCCCAGCATTTT. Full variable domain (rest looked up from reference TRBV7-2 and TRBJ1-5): GAGVSQSPSNKVTEKGKDVELRCDPISGHTALYWYRQSLGQGLEFLIYFQGNSAPDKSGLPSDRFSAERTGGSVSTLTIQRTQQEDSAVYLCASSPYQGQPQHFGDGTRLSIL.

The CDR3 reads CATRTGEDNQPQHF. The CDR3 region has the DNA TGTGCCACCAGGACAGGGGAGGACAATCAGCCCCAGCATTTT. The chain couples TRBV10-3 to TRBJ1-5; the match to TRBD1 covers 9 bases. V was clipped by 10 bases and J by 3 bases; unmatched bases: 7. Per germline, CDR1 ENHRY and CDR2 SYGVKD. The CDR3 sequence is 14 residues long.